The rows below give T cell receptor beta chains drawn from one sample of a study of blood T cell repertoires in COVID-19. Sequencing was performed with immunoSEQ multiplex PCR; in TCRdb, only in-frame clones are kept and a portion is missing. The sample lists 190,000 or so clones; around 82% were seen once. The sample taken for sequencing was PBMCs or T cells enriched from blood (not recorded which). The receptors here all came from a middle-aged man who had recovered from COVID-19. Each CDR3 is given with its conserved first and last residue. A D gene is named only where the DNA matches it firmly. Expanded clones get a size class; other rows say once, few or many, or leave the size out.

cdr3_nt cdr3_aa j_call v_call clone_size d_call
TGTGCCAGCAGGTGGGAGGGGAATCAGCCCCAGCATTTT CASRWEGNQPQHF TRBJ1-5 TRBV6-5 . .
TGTGCCAGCACCTTACAGGGAACCACTGAAGCTTTCTTT CASTLQGTTEAFF TRBJ1-1 TRBV11-1 once .
TGTGCCAGCAGTTACTTGCCAGGGGTGCAAGGAAACACCATATATTTT CASSYLPGVQGNTIYF TRBJ1-3 TRBV6-5 . .
TGTGCCAGCAGCTCCCCACGGGGAGCCATCCAGCAGTACTTC CASSSPRGAIQQYF TRBJ2-7 TRBV7-2 . .
TGTGCCAGCAGTGAAGCGCTTAGGGGGCAGATTAATTCACCCCTCCACTTT CASSEALRGQINSPLHF TRBJ1-6 TRBV6-1 . TRBD1
TGTGCCAGCTCACGTCCTGGACTAGCGAGCTCCTACAATGAGCAGTTCTTC CASSRPGLASSYNEQFF TRBJ2-1 TRBV18 . TRBD2
TGTGCCAGCAGTAGAGGGACTGAAGCTTTCTTT CASSRGTEAFF TRBJ1-1 TRBV28 . .
TGTGCCAGTAGTGAGTCGGACAGGGGAGGGGGTGAGCAGTTCTTC CASSESDRGGGEQFF TRBJ2-1 TRBV19 . TRBD1
TGTGCCAGCAGTTACTCCCCTAGCGGGAGTATCGAGAATGAGCAGTTCTTC CASSYSPSGSIENEQFF TRBJ2-1 TRBV6-2/TRBV6-3 . TRBD2
TGCGCCAGCAGTACACAGGTTTCAACAGATACGCAGTATTTT CASSTQVSTDTQYF TRBJ2-3 TRBV10-1 . .
TGTGCCAGCAGAGGTACTAGCGGGAGACTCACAGATACGCAGTATTTT CASRGTSGRLTDTQYF TRBJ2-3 TRBV4-2 . TRBD2
TGTGCCAGCAGGTTGGCCCTAGGGACTAGCGGAACCGGGGAGCTGTTTTTT CASRLALGTSGTGELFF TRBJ2-2 TRBV7-9 . TRBD2
TGTGCCAGCAGCTTGGCCCAAACTGGGGCCAACGTCCTGACTTTC CASSLAQTGANVLTF TRBJ2-6 TRBV5-4 . .
TGTGCCAGCAGCTTTTACAACCCCCTCGGGACAGATACGCAGTATTTT CASSFYNPLGTDTQYF TRBJ2-3 TRBV5-4 . .
TGTGCCAGCATCGCCGGGAGCTCCTACAATGAGCAGTTCTTC CASIAGSSYNEQFF TRBJ2-1 TRBV6-5 . .
TGTGCCAGCAGTGAAGGGGATAATTCACCCCTCCACTTT CASSEGDNSPLHF TRBJ1-6 TRBV6-4 few .
TGTGCCAGCAGTCGACTAGCTAGCACAGATACGCAGTATTTT CASSRLASTDTQYF TRBJ2-3 TRBV3-1/TRBV3-2 . TRBD2
TGTGCCAGCAGCTTGGGGGGTCGGGGTTCACCCCTCCACTTT CASSLGGRGSPLHF TRBJ1-6 TRBV11-2 . .